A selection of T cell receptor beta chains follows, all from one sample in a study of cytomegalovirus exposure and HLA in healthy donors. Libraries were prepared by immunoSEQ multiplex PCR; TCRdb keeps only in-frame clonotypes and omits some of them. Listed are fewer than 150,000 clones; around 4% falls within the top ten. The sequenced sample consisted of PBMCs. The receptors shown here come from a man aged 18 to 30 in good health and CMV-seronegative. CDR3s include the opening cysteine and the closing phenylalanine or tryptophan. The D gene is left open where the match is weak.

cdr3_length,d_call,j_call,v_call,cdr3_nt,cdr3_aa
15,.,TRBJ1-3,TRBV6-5,TGTGCCAGCAGTTACGGACTGTTCTCTGGAAACACCATATATTTT,CASSYGLFSGNTIYF
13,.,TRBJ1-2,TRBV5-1,TGCGCCAGCAGCTTGGAGGCCCGGGAAGGCTACACCTTC,CASSLEAREGYTF
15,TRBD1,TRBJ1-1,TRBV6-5,TGTGCCAGCAGTTACTCGGGACAGGGGAAAGAAGAAGCTTTCTTT,CASSYSGQGKEEAFF
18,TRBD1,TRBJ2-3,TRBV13,TGTGCCAGCAGCCCACGGATCAGGGGGCGAGGGATCACAGATACGCAGTATTTT,CASSPRIRGRGITDTQYF
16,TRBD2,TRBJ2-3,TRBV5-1,TGCGCCAGCAGCCTGACTAGCGGCCCTAGCACAGATACGCAGTATTTT,CASSLTSGPSTDTQYF
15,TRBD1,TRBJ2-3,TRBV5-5,TGTGCCAGCAGCTCGACAGGGGGTAGGACAGATACGCAGTATTTT,CASSSTGGRTDTQYF
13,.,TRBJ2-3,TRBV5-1,TGCGCCAGCAGCTTACAGGGACCAGATACGCAGTATTTT,CASSLQGPDTQYF
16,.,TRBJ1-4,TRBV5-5,TGTGCCAGCAGCAAAGCGGGACTTTCAACTAATGAAAAACTGTTTTTT,CASSKAGLSTNEKLFF
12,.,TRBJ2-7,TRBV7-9,TGTGCCAGCAGTTCATCCAGGCTGGGGCAGTACTTC,CASSSSRLGQYF
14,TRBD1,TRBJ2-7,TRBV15,TGTGCCACCAGCTTGGACAGGGGGTATAACGAGCAGTACTTC,CATSLDRGYNEQYF
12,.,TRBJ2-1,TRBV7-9,TGTGCCAGCAGTTTCAGGGGCGATGAGCAGTTCTTC,CASSFRGDEQFF
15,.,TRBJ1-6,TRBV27,TGTGCCAGCAGTGCGGTCCAAGTTCCCAATTCACCCCTCCACTTT,CASSAVQVPNSPLHF
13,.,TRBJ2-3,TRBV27,TGTGCCAGCAGCCCTGGGCGCACAGATACGCAGTATTTT,CASSPGRTDTQYF
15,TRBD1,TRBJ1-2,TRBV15,TGTGCCACCAGCAGAAGTACAGGGGACTTCTATGGCTACACCTTC,CATSRSTGDFYGYTF
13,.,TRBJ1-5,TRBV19,TGTGCCAGTAGAACGGGTCCCAATCAGCCCCAGCATTTT,CASRTGPNQPQHF
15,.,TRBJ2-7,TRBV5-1,TGCGCCAGCAGCTTGGAGAGGGCGCGCACGGACGAGCAGTACTTC,CASSLERARTDEQYF
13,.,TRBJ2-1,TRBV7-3,TGTGCCAGCAGCCCCAGGGCAGGGGTTGAGCAGTTCTTC,CASSPRAGVEQFF
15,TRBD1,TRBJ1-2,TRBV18,TGTGCCAGCAGCCCCCGGGACAGGGATGCCTATGGCTACACCTTC,CASSPRDRDAYGYTF
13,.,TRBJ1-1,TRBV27,TGTGCCAGCAGTTTGGGCCTAAACACTGAAGCTTTCTTT,CASSLGLNTEAFF
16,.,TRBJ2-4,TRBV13,TGTGCCAGCAGCTTAGGAGGAGGGGCTCCGGAGGACATTCAGTACTTC,CASSLGGGAPEDIQYF
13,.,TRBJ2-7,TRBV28,TGTGCCAGCAGTTTGCCGGACAGCTACGAGCAGTACTTC,CASSLPDSYEQYF
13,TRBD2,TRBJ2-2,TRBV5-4,TGTGCCAGCAGCTTTGGGGAGGGCGGGGAGCTGTTTTTT,CASSFGEGGELFF
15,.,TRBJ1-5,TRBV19,TGTGCCAGTAGTCTAAGGGGGGGTAGCAATCAGCCCCAGCATTTT,CASSLRGGSNQPQHF
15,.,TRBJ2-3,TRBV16,TGTGCCAGCAGCCTTTTGGGCGGGAGCACAGATACGCAGTATTTT,CASSLLGGSTDTQYF
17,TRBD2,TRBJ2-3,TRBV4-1,TGCGCCAGCAGCCAACGTGGGGGCGGGGGGGCTGGAGATACGCAGTATTTT,CASSQRGGGGAGDTQYF
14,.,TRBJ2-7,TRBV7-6,TGTGCCAGCAGCTTAGGCCCCAGGGCCCACGAGCAGTACTTC,CASSLGPRAHEQYF
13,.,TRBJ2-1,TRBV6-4,TGTGCCAGCAGTGACTCTTTTTCTAATGAGCAGTTCTTC,CASSDSFSNEQFF
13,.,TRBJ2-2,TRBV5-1,TGCGCCAGCAGAATCACTGACACCGGGGAGCTGTTTTTT,CASRITDTGELFF
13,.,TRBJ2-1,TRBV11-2,TGTGCCAGCAGCTTAGAACCTCTCGGTGAGCAGTTCTTC,CASSLEPLGEQFF
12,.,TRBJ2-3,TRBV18,TGTGCCAGCTCTCCCGATAGAGATACGCAGTATTTT,CASSPDRDTQYF
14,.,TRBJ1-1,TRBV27,TGTGCCAGCAGTTACAGGGAGGGTTGGGCTGAAGCTTTCTTT,CASSYREGWAEAFF
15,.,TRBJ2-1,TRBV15,TGTGCCACCAGCAGAGATATCGGAGGGTACAATGAGCAGTTCTTC,CATSRDIGGYNEQFF
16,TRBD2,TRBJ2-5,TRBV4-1,TGCGCCAGCAGCACCTATAGCGGGAGGGGATTTGAGACCCAGTACTTC,CASSTYSGRGFETQYF
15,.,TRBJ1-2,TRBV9,TGTGCCAGCAGCGTAGGAGATCGGGGTGGGTATGGCTACACCTTC,CASSVGDRGGYGYTF
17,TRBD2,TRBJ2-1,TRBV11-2,TGTGCCAGCAGCTTAGTCGAAACGGCTAGCGGTTACAATGAGCAGTTCTTC,CASSLVETASGYNEQFF
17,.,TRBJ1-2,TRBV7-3,TGTGCCAGCAGTCCTGGAGGGCTGGGCAGTAGGCCCCAAGGCTACACCTTC,CASSPGGLGSRPQGYTF
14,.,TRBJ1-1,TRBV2,TGTGCCAGCAGTATTTCTACTAGGAACACTGAAGCTTTCTTT,CASSISTRNTEAFF
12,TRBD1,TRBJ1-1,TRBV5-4,TGTGCCAGCAGGACAGGGGATACTGAAGCTTTCTTT,CASRTGDTEAFF
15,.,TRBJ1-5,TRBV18,TGTGCCAGCTCACCGCAGGGAGGGAGCAATCAGCCCCAGCATTTT,CASSPQGGSNQPQHF
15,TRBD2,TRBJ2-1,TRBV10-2,TGCGCCAGCAGTGTTGGGACTAGGGCAAGCGATGAGCAGTTCTTC,CASSVGTRASDEQFF
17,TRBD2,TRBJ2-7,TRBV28,TGTGCCAGCAGACCCCCCATGGGAGCGGGGGGGGGCTACGAGCAGTACTTC,CASRPPMGAGGGYEQYF
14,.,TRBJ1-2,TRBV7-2,TGTGCCAGCAGCTTAAGTGGAGGGGACCGTGGCTACACCTTC,CASSLSGGDRGYTF
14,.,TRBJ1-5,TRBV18,TGTGCCAGCTCACTTAACAGGGAAAATCAGCCCCAGCATTTT,CASSLNRENQPQHF
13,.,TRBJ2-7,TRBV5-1,TGCGCCAGCGGAAGGGTGGACAACTACGAGCAGTACTTC,CASGRVDNYEQYF
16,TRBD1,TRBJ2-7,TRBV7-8,TGTGCCAGCAGCTTGATTGGGACAGGGGTCTCCTACGAGCAGTACTTC,CASSLIGTGVSYEQYF
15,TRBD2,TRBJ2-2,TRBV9,TGTGCCAGCAGCGCTCGGGGGGACAACACCGGGGAGCTGTTTTTT,CASSARGDNTGELFF
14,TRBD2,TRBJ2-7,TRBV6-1,TGTGCCAGCAGTGCGGGACTAGCTTGGGGCGAGCAGTACTTC,CASSAGLAWGEQYF
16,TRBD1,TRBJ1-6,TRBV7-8,TGTGCCAGCAGCTTAGGACAGGGGACATATAATTCACCCCTCCACTTT,CASSLGQGTYNSPLHF
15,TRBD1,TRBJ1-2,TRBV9,TGTGCCAGCAGCGGGCAGGGGGCAATAGAGTATGGCTACACCTTC,CASSGQGAIEYGYTF
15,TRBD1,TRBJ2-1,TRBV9,TGTGCCAGCAGCGTCACCGGGACAGCCTACAATGAGCAGTTCTTC,CASSVTGTAYNEQFF
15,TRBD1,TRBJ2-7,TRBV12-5,TGTGCTAGTGTCGCTGGACAGGGAGGAACCTACGAGCAGTACTTC,CASVAGQGGTYEQYF
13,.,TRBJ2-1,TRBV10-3,TGTGCCATCAGTGAAACTAGTAGCAATGAGCAGTTCTTC,CAISETSSNEQFF
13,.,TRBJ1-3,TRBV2,TGTGCCAGCGGAAGGGAGTCAGGAAACACCATATATTTT,CASGRESGNTIYF
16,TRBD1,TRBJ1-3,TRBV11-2,TGTGCCAGCAGCCCCGCAGGGGGGATCTCTGGAAACACCATATATTTT,CASSPAGGISGNTIYF